The rows below give T cell receptor beta chains drawn from one sample of a study of cytomegalovirus exposure and HLA in healthy donors. Repertoires were generated with immunoSEQ multiplex PCR, while TCRdb's copy carries only in-frame clones and drops some. The table shows about 190,000 clones, with roughly 79% occurring only once. What was sequenced was PBMCs. Receptors were obtained from a woman between 18 and 29 years old in good health and CMV-seronegative. CDR3s include the opening cysteine and the closing phenylalanine or tryptophan. A D gene is named only where the DNA matches it firmly. Rows give clone size only sometimes, using once, few, many, or a class for an expanded clone.

J | D | V | size | CDR3 | DNA
TRBJ1-4 | NA | TRBV28 | NA | CASSLNDGGTNEKLFF | TGTGCCAGCAGTTTAAATGACGGGGGGACTAATGAAAAACTGTTTTTT
TRBJ1-2 | TRBD1 | TRBV6-1 | NA | CASSPGQGDFYGYTF | TGTGCCAGCAGCCCCGGACAGGGGGACTTCTATGGCTACACCTTC
TRBJ2-7 | TRBD2 | TRBV30 | NA | CAWSKGRAGSYEQYF | TGTGCCTGGAGCAAAGGGAGGGCCGGCTCCTACGAGCAGTACTTC
TRBJ2-7 | TRBD2 | TRBV27 | NA | CASSFLGGASGPYEQYF | TGTGCCAGCAGTTTTCTCGGTGGTGCTAGCGGGCCGTACGAGCAGTACTTC
TRBJ2-1 | NA | TRBV27 | once | CASSQGLVYNEQFF | TGTGCCAGCAGTCAGGGGTTGGTCTACAATGAGCAGTTCTTC
TRBJ1-2 | NA | TRBV7-9 | few | CASSLGTENGYTF | TGTGCCAGCAGCTTAGGAACAGAGAATGGCTACACCTTC
TRBJ2-1 | NA | TRBV27 | once | CASSLSWGDIEQFF | TGTGCCAGCAGTTTATCGTGGGGGGATATTGAGCAGTTCTTC
TRBJ2-7 | NA | TRBV9 | NA | CASSPRGRSSYEQYF | TGTGCCAGCAGCCCCCGAGGGCGGAGCTCCTACGAGCAGTACTTC
TRBJ1-1 | TRBD1 | TRBV27 | NA | CASSLFGQGAMNTEAFF | TGTGCCAGCAGTTTATTTGGACAGGGGGCTATGAACACTGAAGCTTTCTTT
TRBJ2-7 | TRBD2 | TRBV2 | NA | CASSEWSMREGYEQYF | TGTGCCAGCAGTGAATGGTCCATGCGGGAGGGGTACGAGCAGTACTTC
TRBJ2-2 | TRBD1 | TRBV5-1 | few | CASSFRQGRNTGELFF | TGCGCCAGCAGCTTTAGACAGGGCCGAAACACCGGGGAGCTGTTTTTT
TRBJ2-1 | NA | TRBV5-4 | NA | CASSGPNVATTSLANNEQFF | TGTGCCAGCAGCGGCCCAAATGTGGCCACTACTTCACTCGCAAACAATGAGCAGTTCTTC
TRBJ1-2 | NA | TRBV5-8 | NA | CASSLAYDRIIRFTF | TGTGCCAGCAGCTTGGCTTACGACAGGATCATTCGGTTCACCTTC
TRBJ1-1 | NA | TRBV7-3 | NA | CASSPQGSTEAFF | TGTGCCAGCAGCCCACAGGGTAGCACTGAAGCTTTCTTT
TRBJ2-7 | TRBD1 | TRBV7-2 | NA | CASSPRTGSSYEQYF | TGTGCCAGCAGTCCCCGGACAGGGAGCTCCTACGAGCAGTACTTC
TRBJ2-3 | TRBD2 | TRBV30 | NA | CAWTPGLAGTDTQYF | TGTGCCTGGACTCCGGGACTAGCGGGAACAGATACGCAGTATTTT
TRBJ1-1 | TRBD1 | TRBV6-1 | few | CASSLKGQGYTEAFF | TGTGCCAGCAGTTTGAAGGGACAGGGCTATACTGAAGCTTTCTTT
TRBJ1-4 | NA | TRBV2 | NA | CASRPAGEINEKLFF | TGTGCCAGCAGGCCGGCGGGAGAGATTAATGAAAAACTGTTTTTT
TRBJ1-2 | NA | TRBV28 | NA | CASSILSYGYTF | TGTGCCAGCAGTATCCTATCTTATGGCTACACCTTC
TRBJ2-7 | NA | TRBV27 | NA | CASSLSTRGFYEQYF | TGTGCCAGCAGTTTATCGACCAGGGGTTTTTACGAGCAGTACTTC
TRBJ2-5 | TRBD2 | TRBV7-2 | NA | CASSPFQAGGGETQYF | TGTGCCAGCAGCCCCTTTCAAGCGGGAGGAGGTGAGACCCAGTACTTC
TRBJ2-3 | TRBD2 | TRBV7-9 | NA | CASSPRTSGGAGGRDTQYF | TGTGCCAGCAGCCCTAGGACTAGCGGGGGGGCCGGTGGCAGAGATACGCAGTATTTT
TRBJ2-5 | NA | TRBV6-5 | NA | CASRPSSYQETQYF | TGTGCCAGCAGGCCATCAAGCTACCAAGAGACCCAGTACTTC
TRBJ2-3 | TRBD2 | TRBV6-5 | NA | CASSFAGGLPDTQYF | TGTGCCAGCAGTTTCGCGGGGGGGCTTCCAGATACGCAGTATTTT
TRBJ1-2 | TRBD1 | TRBV4-1 | NA | CASSPGDRGVDYGYTF | TGCGCCAGCAGCCCGGGGGACAGGGGGGTGGACTATGGCTACACCTTC
TRBJ2-6 | NA | TRBV5-1 | NA | CASSLGSSGANVLTF | TGCGCCAGCAGCTTGGGGAGTTCTGGGGCCAACGTCCTGACTTTC
TRBJ2-7 | NA | TRBV29-1 | NA | CSVEVAGHPYEQYF | TGCAGCGTTGAAGTTGCGGGGCACCCATACGAGCAGTACTTC
TRBJ2-3 | NA | TRBV6-5 | NA | CATRSGGRSTDTQYF | TGTGCCACCCGATCCGGGGGGCGGAGCACAGATACGCAGTATTTT
TRBJ1-4 | TRBD1 | TRBV9 | NA | CASSVASGGFEKLFF | TGTGCCAGCAGCGTAGCGTCAGGGGGGTTTGAAAAACTGTTTTTT
TRBJ2-7 | TRBD2 | TRBV30 | NA | CAWRRLAGGGEQYF | TGTGCCTGGAGGCGACTAGCGGGAGGGGGCGAGCAGTACTTC
TRBJ1-2 | NA | TRBV28 | NA | CASSWAVIYGYTF | TGTGCCAGCAGTTGGGCAGTCATCTATGGCTACACCTTC
TRBJ2-3 | NA | TRBV10-1 | NA | CASSEQRGNTQYF | TGCGCCAGCAGTGAGCAGAGAGGGAATACGCAGTATTTT